The entry that follows covers one T cell receptor beta chain sequence. Primers for the PCR totalled 60 Vbeta and 13 Jbeta. Data came from immunoSEQ multiplex PCR; TCRdb stores just in-frame clones and leaves some out. The sample yields more than 200,000 clones, 85% seen once. The data stem from a study of cytomegalovirus exposure and HLA in healthy donors. Study as a whole: Of the donors genotyped, several hundred in all, about 76% fell in the Caucasian-associated ancestry cluster.

V trimming: 3 bases; J trimming: 0 bases; junction bases outside the gene matches: 3. This CDR3 is built from 16 residues. Germline lookup yields CDR1 SGDLS and CDR2 YYNGEE. The chain recombines TRBV9 with TRBJ2-3, with 11 bases that match TRBD2. This TCR was recovered from a human donor in good health. Sequenced sample: PBMCs. The chain's CDR3 is CASSAGTSGSTDTQYF. CDR3 DNA: TGTGCCAGCAGCGCCGGGACTAGCGGCAGCACAGATACGCAGTATTTT.